This T cell receptor (beta chain) appears in the sequencing data of a study of CD8 T cells in ankylosing spondylitis. Overall study results and limits: Disease-linked clones bore a CD8+ phenotype, appearing relatively rarely in peripheral blood.

This clonotype has ten or more counts. Its antigen is still unknown. This CDR3 is 12 amino acids long. CDR1 and CDR2 from the germline V gene are MNHNY and SVGAGI (reference sequence). Between the trimmed V and J ends, which lost 7 bases and 3 bases, there was a span of 9 bases. One entry per CDR3 protein results from TCRdb running MiXCR on the 5' RACE reads. In the table there are about 220,000 distinct CDR3 sequences, about 10% of which are singletons. This chain uses TRBV6-6 with TRBJ1-1, with D uncertain. The sequence derives from a male donor with ankylosing spondylitis or in good health (not recorded which). Sample: blood, either unsorted or a sorted T cell fraction (not recorded which). The CDR3 reads CASTIDDTEAFF. The DNA of the CDR3 is TGTGCCAGCACCATTGATGACACTGAAGCTTTCTTT.